This T cell receptor (beta chain) was recovered during a study of OX40 agonist ivuxolimab in advanced cancers. Regarding the study as a whole: Antigen specificity remained undetermined for the expanded peripheral T cells.

About this clone itself: Its antigen remains unknown.

Looked up from germline, CDR1 is SNHLY and CDR2 is FYNNEI. The CDR3 totals 14 residues. V lost 6 bases, J lost 7 bases, and 12 bases stayed unmatched. Patients had blood sampled at baseline and again on cycle 4 day 1 and cycle 7 day 1. TCRdb keeps only in-frame clones here, not all; method: immunoSEQ multiplex PCR. The sample lists nearly 110,000 clones, around nine tenths occurring once. V gene TRBV2 combines with J gene TRBJ2-7, with 7 bases matching TRBD1. The TCR sequence derives from an adult with an advanced solid tumor such as melanoma, head and neck, liver or kidney cancer. This specimen was CD4+ or CD8+ T cells sorted from blood, taken in a trial of the OX40 agonist ivuxolimab. Here the CDR3 reads CASRAVQGTEEQYF. In nucleotides, the CDR3 is TGTGCCAGCAGGGCGGTACAGGGGACGGAAGAGCAGTACTTC.